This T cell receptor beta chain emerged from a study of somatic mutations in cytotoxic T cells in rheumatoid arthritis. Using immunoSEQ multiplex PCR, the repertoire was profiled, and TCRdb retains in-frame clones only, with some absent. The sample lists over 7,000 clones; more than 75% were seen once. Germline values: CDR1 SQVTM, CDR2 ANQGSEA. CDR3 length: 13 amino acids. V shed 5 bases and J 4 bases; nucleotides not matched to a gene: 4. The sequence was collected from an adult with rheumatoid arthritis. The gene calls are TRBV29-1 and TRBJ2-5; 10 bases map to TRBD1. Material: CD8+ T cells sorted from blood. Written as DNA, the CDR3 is TGCAGCGTTCAGGACAGGGGGGGAGAGACCCAGTACTTC. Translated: CSVQDRGGETQYF.